Presented here are 24 T cell receptor beta chains from one specimen sequenced in a study of molecular identifiers for immune sequencing clone quantification. MiXCR, applied by TCRdb to the PCR reads, yields one record per CDR3 protein. Among about half a million distinct CDR3 sequences listed, 20% to 25% were seen once. What was sequenced was naive CD8+ T cells from blood, with Jurkat cell RNA spiked in. Regarding subset: FACS-sorted CD8+CD4-CCR7+CD45RA+ naive T cells. The receptors stem from a human donor in good health. Some libraries in this study had Jurkat cell RNA spiked in.

This clonotype was seen repeatedly, ten times or more. The chain combines TRBV6-5 with TRBJ2-2; D possibly uses TRBD1 or TRBD2 (5 bases each). V was trimmed by 2 bases and J by 4 bases, leaving 5 bases between them. Per germline, CDR1 MNHEY and CDR2 SVGAGI. CDR3 length: 13 amino acids. The CDR3 DNA reads as TGTGCCAGCAGTTACGGGGGCACCGGGGAGCTGTTTTTT. This encodes CASSYGGTGELFF.

This clonotype was seen more than once but under ten times. The V call is TRBV30, the J call TRBJ1-1, with D possibly TRBD1 on 5 matching bases. V dropped 3 bases and J dropped 0 bases, with 5 bases sitting between them. Germline lookup yields CDR1 GTSNPN and CDR2 SVGIG (reference sequence). The length of the CDR3 is 12 residues. This CDR3 is CAWRGLNTEAFF. CDR3 nucleotides: TGTGCCTGGAGGGGACTGAACACTGAAGCTTTCTTT.

This clonotype occurred many times. V gene TRBV7-2 combines with J gene TRBJ2-3; D might be TRBD2 (6 bases). With 4 bases removed from V and 2 bases from J, the gap between germline ends came to 13 bases. The CDR3 has 15 amino acids. Germline V gene data show CDR1 as SGHTA and CDR2 as FQGNSA. The CDR3 sequence is CASSSPGLHTDTQYF. CDR3 bases: TGTGCCAGCAGCTCTCCGGGACTTCACACAGATACGCAGTATTTT.

In this sample, this clonotype turned up many times. The chain recombines TRBV20-1 with TRBJ2-7, with 12 bases identical to TRBD2. CDR1 DFQATT and CDR2 SNEGSKA come from the germline V gene (reference sequence). The CDR3 sequence is 15 residues long. The V segment lost 3 bases and the J segment 6 bases; nucleotides outside the gene matches: 9. The CDR3 DNA is TGCAGTGCTAGGCACCTAGCGGGAGGGCCCGTCGAGCAGTACTTC. The encoded protein is CSARHLAGGPVEQYF.

This clonotype occurred many times. The chain is built from TRBV2 and TRBJ2-5, with 7 bases fitting TRBD2. This CDR3 has 13 amino acids. Per germline, CDR1 SNHLY and CDR2 FYNNEI. V was pared by 2 bases and J by 3 bases, with 0 bases of the junction left unmatched. The CDR3 nucleotides are TGTGCCAGCAGTGAAAGCGGGGAAGAGACCCAGTACTTC. Its translation: CASSESGEETQYF. Variable domain in full (rest from reference TRBV2 and TRBJ2-5): EPEVTQTPSHQVTQMGQEVILRCVPISNHLYFYWYRQILGQKVEFLVSFYNNEISEKSEIFDDQFSVERPDGSNFTLKIRSTKLEDSAMYFCASSESGEETQYFGPGTRLLVL.

Turning to this clonotype: An end of the junction differs from the germline gene, which may be a read error. V usage is TRBV6-2 or TRBV6-3 and J usage is TRBJ2-3, with 7 bases aligning to TRBD2. This CDR3 comprises 16 residues. CDR1 and CDR2 (germline): MNHEY, SVGEGT. The chain's CDR3 is CASGYSSAGSTDTQYF. CDR3 in DNA: TGTGCCAGCGGTTACAGTTCAGCGGGATCGACAGATACGCAGTATTTT.

This clonotype was seen ten or more times. This chain links TRBV28 with TRBJ2-3; no reliable D call. The V gene's germline CDR1 is MDHEN and CDR2 SYDVKM. This CDR3 has 16 residues. V shed 7 bases and J shed 4 bases, with 21 bases lying between them. CDR3 amino acids: CASTPRSTLSADTQYF. CDR3 in DNA: TGTGCCAGCACCCCGCGATCGACACTTTCTGCAGATACGCAGTATTTT.

This clonotype was observed at least ten times. The DNA of the CDR3 is TGTGCCAGCAGTGTAGGGGTCGGACAGCCCCAGCATTTT. Residues: CASSVGVGQPQHF. The rearrangement uses TRBV6-2 or TRBV6-3 and TRBJ1-5; D is perhaps TRBD1 (5 bases). This CDR3 comprises 13 residues. V was shortened by 5 bases and J by 7 bases, with 12 bases between the two germline ends. Per germline, CDR1 MNHEY and CDR2 SVGEGT.

In regard to this clonotype: It may be a read error: a sequence one base away is much more abundant. The J gene is TRBJ2-7, the V gene TRBV6-6, with 9 positions matching TRBD1. This CDR3 spans 14 amino acids. Germline values: CDR1 MNHNY, CDR2 SVGAGI (reference sequence). CDR3 loop: CASYTPGQGHEQCF. The CDR3 DNA reads TGTGCCAGCTACACCCCGGGACAGGGCCACGAGCAGTGCTTC.

On this clonotype itself: A read error may produce the germline difference seen at one junction end. J is TRBJ2-5 and V is TRBV28, with TRBD1 matching over 7 bases. The CDR3 is 16 amino acids. Germline V gene data show CDR1 as MDHEN and CDR2 as SYDVKM. CDR3 protein: CASKYRGPKGQEAQYF. The CDR3 nucleotides are TGTGCCAGCAAGTACAGGGGACCAAAGGGCCAAGAGGCCCAGTACTTC.

This clonotype was seen only a few times. The CDR3 spells CASKPGGRGSGQETQYF. As DNA, the CDR3 is TGTGCCAGCAAACCAGGGGGGCGGGGGTCGGGTCAAGAGACCCAGTACTTC. V gene TRBV12-3 or TRBV12-4 combines with J gene TRBJ2-5; D is perhaps TRBD1 or TRBD2 (7 bases each). V was shortened by 7 bases and J by 2 bases, with 23 bases between the two germline ends. The CDR3 has 17 amino acids.

This clonotype was seen ten or more times. The chain uses TRBV20-1 and TRBJ2-5; TRBD2 matches at 10 bases. The CDR3 length is 17 residues. The germline CDR1 and CDR2 sequences are DFQATT and SNEGSKA (reference sequence). V trimming: 2 bases; J trimming: 5 bases; junction bases outside the gene matches: 14. The CDR3 DNA reads TGCAGTGCTAGACTAGCGGGGGCTCTAGTCTCTCAGGAGACCCAGTACTTC. Translated: CSARLAGALVSQETQYF.

This clonotype appeared many times. The chain uses TRBV7-2 and TRBJ2-7; D is perhaps TRBD2 (5 bases). Germline loops: CDR1 SGHTA, CDR2 FQGNSA. The V and J ends lost 7 bases and 3 bases respectively, with 19 bases between them. The CDR3 spans 15 residues. The CDR3 sequence: CASIFRSVGIYEQYF. CDR3 DNA sequence: TGTGCCAGCATCTTTAGGTCGGTCGGGATCTACGAGCAGTACTTC.

This clonotype came up many times. J is TRBJ2-3 and V is TRBV7-2; unclear D gene. Deletions cut 3 bases from V and 6 bases from J, with 16 bases between. The CDR3 loop spans 15 amino acids. The germline CDR1 and CDR2 sequences are SGHTA and FQGNSA. The CDR3 protein is CASSFENLNADTQYF. Here the CDR3 DNA reads TGTGCCAGCAGCTTTGAAAACTTAAACGCCGATACGCAGTATTTT.

The chain joins TRBV9 to TRBJ1-2; D gene uncertain. Germline lookup yields CDR1 SGDLS and CDR2 YYNGEE. The germline V and J ends were trimmed by 4 bases and 6 bases, with 19 bases remaining between them. The CDR3 loop spans 15 amino acids. CDR3: CASSTNTYPSHGYTF. The CDR3 bases are TGTGCCAGCAGCACAAACACGTACCCGTCACATGGCTACACCTTC.

In this sample, this clonotype turned up many times. The chain has TRBV12-3 or TRBV12-4 and TRBJ2-3; D is unclear. This CDR3 has 11 residues. Trimming took off 6 bases at V and 11 bases at J, with 12 bases between the two ends. The CDR3 spells CASSRSEGQYF. The CDR3 DNA reads as TGTGCCAGCAGCCGGTCGGAAGGGCAGTATTTT.

This clonotype was recorded a few times. The chain recombines TRBV27 with TRBJ1-6; no clear D. Germline V gene lookup returns CDR1 MNHEY and CDR2 SMNVEV (reference sequence). The CDR3 is made up of 16 amino acids. Trimming removed 5 bases from V and 0 bases from J, with 11 bases in between. In nucleotides, the CDR3 is TGTGCCAGCAGTGCCACGTGGAGCTCCTATAATTCACCCCTCCACTTT. It codes for CASSATWSSYNSPLHF.

The chain couples TRBV7-9 to TRBJ2-1; D is unresolved. This CDR3 spans 12 amino acids. CDR1 is SEHNR, CDR2 FQNEAQ, per germline (reference sequence). V lost 5 bases, J lost 7 bases, and 9 bases lay in between. The CDR3 DNA sequence: TGTGCCAGCAGCACCAGCAGGAATGAGCAGTTCTTC. This gives the protein CASSTSRNEQFF.

As for this clonotype: A much more abundant neighbour one base away suggests this may be a read error. V and J are TRBV7-2 and TRBJ2-2; D unresolved. The germline gives CDR1 SGHTA, CDR2 FQGNSA. V lost 5 bases and J 7 bases, leaving 11 bases between the germline ends. The CDR3 is made up of 13 amino acids. As DNA, the CDR3 is TGTGCCAGCAGCCTATACGAGATCGGGGAGCTGTTTTTT. Protein product: CASSLYEIGELFF.

In this sample, this clonotype turned up many times. The chain employs TRBV18 and TRBJ2-3; either TRBD1 or TRBD2 may supply D (5 bases each). V lost 8 bases to trimming and J lost 4 bases, with 16 bases between them. The germline V gene encodes CDR1 KGHSH and CDR2 LQKENI. This CDR3 contains 14 residues. CDR3 sequence (DNA): TGTGCCAGCAACACCGAGGGGACCCCAGATACGCAGTATTTT. It yields the protein CASNTEGTPDTQYF.

This clonotype has a count of ten or more. The chain employs TRBV4-3 and TRBJ1-4; 7 nucleotides line up with TRBD1. There are 17 residues in the CDR3. Germline CDR1 and CDR2: LGHNA and YSLEER. V dropped 0 bases and J dropped 1; count of bases not matched to a gene: 5. The CDR3 DNA reads TGCGCCAGCAGCCAAGATTCGGCAGGGGGAACTAATGAAAAACTGTTTTTT. This sequence encodes CASSQDSAGGTNEKLFF.

This clonotype has just a few counts. This chain links TRBV4-2 with TRBJ2-7; possible D gene TRBD2, 5 bases. The V and J ends lost 3 bases and 0 bases respectively, with 9 bases between them. The length of the CDR3 is 14 residues. Germline V lookup: CDR1 LGHNA, CDR2 YNFKEQ. DNA of the CDR3: TGTGCCAGCAGCCATTCGGGGAGCTCCTACGAGCAGTACTTC. Protein: CASSHSGSSYEQYF.

This clonotype showed up just a few times. The chain joins TRBV30 to TRBJ1-1; the D gene is possibly TRBD1 (6 bases). This CDR3 has 12 residues. The V end was cut by 7 bases, the J end by 6 bases, with 15 bases between. Per the germline V gene, CDR1 is GTSNPN and CDR2 is SVGIG (reference sequence). This chain's CDR3 is CAFDRMSAEAFF. CDR3 sequence (DNA): TGTGCCTTTGACAGGATGAGTGCTGAAGCTTTCTTT.

This clonotype was picked up a small number of times. The V call is TRBV12-3 or TRBV12-4, the J call TRBJ2-7; either TRBD1 or TRBD2 may supply D (6 bases each). The V gene lost 6 bases and the J gene lost 6 bases, with 18 bases spanning the gap. There are 14 residues in the CDR3. CDR3 coding DNA: TGTGCCAGCAGACCAACCCAGGGGCGGGGCGAGCAGTACTTC. It yields the protein CASRPTQGRGEQYF.